Described below is a single T cell receptor (beta chain) sequence and its context. This CDR3 has 16 amino acids. Germline CDR1 reads SEHNR; CDR2 reads FQNEAQ (reference sequence). V lost 1 base, J lost 0 bases, and 12 bases lay in between. This record comes from a study of identical twins. With template switching, a universal primer site was added, and the cDNA carried unique molecular identifiers. In TCRdb, the 5' RACE reads were re-called with MiXCR into one record per CDR3 protein. The data hold around 340,000 distinct CDR3 sequences, with roughly 10% observed a single time. This chain links TRBV7-9 with TRBJ1-1; TRBD1 is a possible D gene (5 bases). This sequence originates from a woman between 50 and 59 years old in good health. The source material was naive T cells sorted from blood. This chain's CDR3 is CASSLGDRALNTEAFF. The DNA of the CDR3 is TGTGCCAGCAGCTTAGGGGACCGGGCCTTGAACACTGAAGCTTTCTTT. Looking up the rest from reference TRBV7-9 and TRBJ1-1 gives the full variable domain: DTGVSQNPRHKITKRGQNVTFRCDPISEHNRLYWYRQTLGQGPEFLTYFQNEAQLEKSRLLSDRFSAERPKGSFSTLEIQRTEQGDSAMYLCASSLGDRALNTEAFFGQGTRLTVV.